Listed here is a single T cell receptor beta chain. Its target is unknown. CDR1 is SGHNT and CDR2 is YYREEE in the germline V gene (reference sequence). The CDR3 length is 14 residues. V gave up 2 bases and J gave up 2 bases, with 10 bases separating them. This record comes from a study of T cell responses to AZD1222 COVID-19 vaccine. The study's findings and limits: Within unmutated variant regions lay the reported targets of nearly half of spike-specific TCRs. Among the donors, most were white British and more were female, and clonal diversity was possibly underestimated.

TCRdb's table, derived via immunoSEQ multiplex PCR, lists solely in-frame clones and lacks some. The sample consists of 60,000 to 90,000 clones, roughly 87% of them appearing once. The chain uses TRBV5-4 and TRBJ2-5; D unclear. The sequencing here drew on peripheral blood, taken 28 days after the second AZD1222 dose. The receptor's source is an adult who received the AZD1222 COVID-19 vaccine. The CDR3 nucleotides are TGTGCCAGCAGCTTTTTTCACAGACAAGAGACCCAGTACTTC. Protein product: CASSFFHRQETQYF.